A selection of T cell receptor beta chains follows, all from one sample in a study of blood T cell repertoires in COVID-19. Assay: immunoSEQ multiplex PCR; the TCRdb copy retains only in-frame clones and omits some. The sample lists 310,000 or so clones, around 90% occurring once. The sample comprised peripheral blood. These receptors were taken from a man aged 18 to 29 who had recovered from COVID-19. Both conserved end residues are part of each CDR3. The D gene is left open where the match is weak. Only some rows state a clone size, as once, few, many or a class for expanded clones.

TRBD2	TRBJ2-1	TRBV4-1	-	TGCGCCAGCAGCCAAGAGAGCGGGCTAGCGGGAGGTCATGAGCAGTTCTTC	CASSQESGLAGGHEQFF
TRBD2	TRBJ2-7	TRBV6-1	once	TGTGCCAGCAGTGAAGGTCCTAGCGGGGGGGCCTGGGACGAGCAGTACTTC	CASSEGPSGGAWDEQYF
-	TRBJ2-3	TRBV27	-	TGTGCCAGCAGTTTACCCTACACAGATACGCAGTATTTT	CASSLPYTDTQYF
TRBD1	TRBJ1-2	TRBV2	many	TGTGCCAGCAGTGAAAAGGGACAGGATTACTATGGCTACACCTTC	CASSEKGQDYYGYTF
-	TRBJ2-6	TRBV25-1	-	TGTGCCAGCCTACCGTCTGGGGCCAACGTCCTGACTTTC	CASLPSGANVLTF
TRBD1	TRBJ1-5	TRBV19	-	TGTGCCAGTAGTATAGTACAGGGGTATCAGCCCCAGCATTTT	CASSIVQGYQPQHF
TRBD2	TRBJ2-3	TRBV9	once	TGTGCCAGCAGCCCAATAGCGGGGGGGGCTGGCACAGATACGCAGTATTTT	CASSPIAGGAGTDTQYF
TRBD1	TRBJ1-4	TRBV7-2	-	TGTGCCAGCAGCTTAAGTTCGACGAGACAGGGGAGGGAAAAACTGTTTTTT	CASSLSSTRQGREKLFF
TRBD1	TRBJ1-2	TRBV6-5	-	TGTGCCAGCAGAAGGGGACAGGGTGGTGGCTACACCTTC	CASRRGQGGGYTF
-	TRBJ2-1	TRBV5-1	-	TGCGCCAGCAGCTTGGAATACTACAATGAGCAGTTCTTC	CASSLEYYNEQFF